Listed below are T cell receptor beta chains from one sample, sequenced in a study of human T cells and chemical hapten exposure. TCRdb reanalysed the RACE reads using MiXCR and keeps one entry per CDR3 protein. The sample yields about 70,000 distinct CDR3 sequences, approximately 11% seen once. This sample comprised whole blood, obtained in connection with sensitization to the hapten diphenylcyclopropenone (DPC). These receptors all come from a woman aged 50 to 60 with alopecia areata. Some clones in this sample may be carry-over from other donors' samples. CDR3s include the opening cysteine and the closing phenylalanine or tryptophan. A D gene is named only where the DNA matches it firmly. Only part of the rows carry a size: once, few, many, or a class if the clone is expanded.

V gene	D gene	clone size	CDR3 length	J gene	CDR3 protein	CDR3 DNA
TRBV14	-	-	15	TRBJ2-7	CASSPLPHQPYEQYF	TGTGCCAGCAGCCCACTACCGCACCAACCCTACGAGCAGTACTTC
TRBV18	-	-	15	TRBJ2-5	CASSAIGGGLETQYF	TGTGCCAGCTCAGCGATAGGCGGGGGCCTAGAGACCCAGTACTTC
TRBV4-3	-	few	15	TRBJ2-5	CASSQGVRDQETQYF	TGCGCCAGCAGCCAAGGGGTCAGGGACCAAGAGACCCAGTACTTC
TRBV7-8	-	few	14	TRBJ2-2	CASRPGGRTGELFF	TGTGCCAGCAGGCCAGGTGGCCGCACCGGGGAGCTGTTTTTT
TRBV5-1	-	-	11	TRBJ1-1	CASSTDTEAFF	TGCGCCAGCAGCACCGACACTGAAGCTTTCTTT
TRBV19	-	-	13	TRBJ1-4	CASRLEINEKLFF	TGTGCCAGTCGGTTAGAGATAAATGAAAAACTGTTTTTT
TRBV5-1	TRBD1	-	16	TRBJ1-6	CASSLAGTEYNSPLHF	TGCGCCAGCAGCTTGGCAGGGACAGAATATAATTCACCCCTCCACTTT
TRBV6-5	-	-	16	TRBJ2-7	CASSSWAAGSSYEQYF	TGTGCCAGCAGTAGCTGGGCCGCGGGGAGCTCCTACGAGCAGTACTTC
TRBV9	-	-	14	TRBJ1-3	CASSVWGSGNTIYF	TGTGCCAGCAGCGTTTGGGGGTCTGGAAACACCATATATTTT
TRBV18	-	-	15	TRBJ1-4	CASSRRRDINEKLFF	TGTGCCAGCTCCCGACGCCGGGACATTAATGAAAAACTGTTTTTT
TRBV11-2	-	-	18	TRBJ2-1	CASSLYVGGGRPYNEQFF	TGTGCCAGCAGCCTTTACGTTGGAGGGGGACGGCCCTACAATGAGCAGTTCTTC
TRBV12-3/TRBV12-4	-	many	15	TRBJ2-2	CASSFSQGNTGELFF	TGTGCCAGCAGTTTCTCCCAGGGGAACACCGGGGAGCTGTTTTTT
TRBV10-3	-	many	14	TRBJ2-2	CAITDSPSTGELFF	TGTGCCATCACGGACAGCCCGAGCACCGGGGAGCTGTTTTTT
TRBV28	-	-	15	TRBJ1-6	CASSLAQGFDSPLHF	TGTGCCAGCAGTTTGGCTCAGGGGTTTGATTCACCCCTCCACTTT
TRBV7-8	TRBD1	-	18	TRBJ2-1	CASSTKQDRASGYNEQFF	TGTGCCAGCAGCACCAAACAGGACAGGGCTTCAGGCTACAATGAGCAGTTCTTC
TRBV29-1	-	few	13	TRBJ1-3	CSVGDLRGNTIYF	TGCAGCGTTGGGGACCTTCGGGGAAACACCATATATTTT
TRBV20-1	-	many	14	TRBJ1-2	CSARIPSALYGYTF	TGCAGTGCTAGGATACCATCGGCCTTATATGGCTACACCTTC
TRBV27	-	once	13	TRBJ2-7	CASSLAIAYEQYF	TGTGCCAGCAGTTTAGCTATCGCCTACGAGCAGTACTTC
TRBV29-1	-	-	14	TRBJ2-3	CSVAIQGNTDTQYF	TGCAGCGTTGCAATCCAGGGAAACACAGATACGCAGTATTTT
TRBV5-1	TRBD1	few	18	TRBJ2-2	CASSSTPPGQGNTGELFF	TGCGCCAGCAGCTCCACCCCCCCGGGACAGGGGAACACCGGGGAGCTGTTTTTT
TRBV24-1	TRBD1	many	16	TRBJ2-2	CATSDTRTGSTGELFF	TGTGCCACCAGTGATACGAGGACAGGGTCCACCGGGGAGCTGTTTTTT
TRBV6-2/TRBV6-3	TRBD1	many	17	TRBJ2-1	CASRRGQGASPYNEQFF	TGTGCCAGCAGGCGGGGACAGGGGGCTTCCCCATACAATGAGCAGTTCTTC